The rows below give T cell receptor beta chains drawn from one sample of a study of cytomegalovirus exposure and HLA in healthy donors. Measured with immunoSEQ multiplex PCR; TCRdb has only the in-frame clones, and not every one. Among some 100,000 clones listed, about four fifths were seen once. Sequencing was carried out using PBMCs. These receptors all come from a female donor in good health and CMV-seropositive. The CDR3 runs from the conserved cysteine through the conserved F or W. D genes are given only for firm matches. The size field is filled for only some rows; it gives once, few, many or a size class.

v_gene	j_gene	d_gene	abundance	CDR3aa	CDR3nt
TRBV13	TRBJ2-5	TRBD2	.	CASSFLAGARETQYF	TGTGCCAGCAGCTTTTTAGCGGGGGCTCGAGAGACCCAGTACTTC
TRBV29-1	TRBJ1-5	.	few	CSVARDTLQPQHF	TGCAGCGTCGCCCGGGACACACTTCAGCCCCAGCATTTT
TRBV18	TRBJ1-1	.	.	CASSPASDRLNTEAFF	TGTGCCAGCTCACCGGCCTCCGACAGATTGAACACTGAAGCTTTCTTT
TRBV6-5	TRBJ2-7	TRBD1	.	CASSSDRGYEQYF	TGTGCCAGCAGTTCCGACAGGGGCTACGAGCAGTACTTC
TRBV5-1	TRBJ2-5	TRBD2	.	CASSLTRLAMETQYF	TGCGCCAGCAGCTTGACCCGACTAGCGATGGAGACCCAGTACTTC
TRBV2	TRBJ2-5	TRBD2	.	CASSGTSGSLGETQYF	TGTGCCAGCAGTGGGACTAGCGGGAGCCTAGGGGAGACCCAGTACTTC
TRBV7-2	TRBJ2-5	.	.	CASSLVPIPGGKQETQYF	TGTGCCAGCAGCTTAGTCCCGATCCCGGGGGGCAAACAAGAGACCCAGTACTTC
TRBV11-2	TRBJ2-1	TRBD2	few	CASSPGGKQFF	TGTGCCAGCAGTCCCGGGGGGAAGCAGTTCTTC
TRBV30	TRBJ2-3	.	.	CAWSFGRSDTQYF	TGTGCCTGGAGTTTTGGCCGCTCAGATACGCAGTATTTT
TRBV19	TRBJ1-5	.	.	CARKGRGGYSNQPQHF	TGTGCCAGAAAGGGCCGGGGGGGGTATAGCAATCAGCCCCAGCATTTT
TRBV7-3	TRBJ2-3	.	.	CASSIRGANTQYF	TGTGCCAGCAGCATCCGGGGGGCGAATACGCAGTATTTT
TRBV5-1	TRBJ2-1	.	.	CASSPSGGRGNEQFF	TGCGCCAGCAGCCCGTCAGGGGGGCGCGGGAATGAGCAGTTCTTC
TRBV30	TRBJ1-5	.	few	CAWSVLGASNQPQHF	TGTGCCTGGAGTGTACTTGGGGCTAGCAATCAGCCCCAGCATTTT
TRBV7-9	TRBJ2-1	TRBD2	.	CASSLAGKRGEEFF	TGTGCCAGCAGCTTAGCGGGCAAGCGGGGGGAAGAGTTCTTC
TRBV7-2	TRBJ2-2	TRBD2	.	CASSTSGGPGELFF	TGTGCCAGCAGCACCAGCGGGGGGCCCGGGGAGCTGTTTTTT
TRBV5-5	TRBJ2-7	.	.	CASSTGIYEQYF	TGTGCCAGCAGCACAGGGATTTACGAGCAGTACTTC
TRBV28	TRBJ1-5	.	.	CAIGGSNQPQHF	TGTGCCATCGGGGGGAGCAATCAGCCCCAGCATTTT
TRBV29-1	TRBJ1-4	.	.	CSVEGGGDNEKLFF	TGCAGCGTTGAAGGCGGGGGGGATAATGAAAAACTGTTTTTT
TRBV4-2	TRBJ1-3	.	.	CASSQESGTSQNTIYF	TGTGCCAGCAGCCAAGAGTCCGGGACAAGTCAAAACACCATATATTTT
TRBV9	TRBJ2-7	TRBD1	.	CASSVDRGVGNEQYF	TGTGCCAGCAGCGTCGACAGGGGAGTGGGAAACGAGCAGTACTTC
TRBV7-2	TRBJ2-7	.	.	CASSLGLVDEQYF	TGTGCCAGCAGCTTAGGATTAGTGGACGAGCAGTACTTC
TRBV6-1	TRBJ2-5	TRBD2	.	CASSVGLTSGQETQYF	TGTGCCAGCAGTGTGGGACTAACTAGCGGTCAAGAGACCCAGTACTTC
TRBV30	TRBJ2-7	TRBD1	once	CAWKVEGAEEQYF	TGTGCCTGGAAAGTTGAGGGGGCTGAGGAGCAGTACTTC
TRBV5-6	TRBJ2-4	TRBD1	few	CASSWGQALVKNIQYF	TGTGCCAGCAGCTGGGGACAGGCCCTGGTCAAAAACATTCAGTACTTC
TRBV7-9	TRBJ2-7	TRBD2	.	CASSQPGTSGRAYEQYF	TGTGCCAGCAGCCAGCCTGGGACTAGCGGGAGGGCCTACGAGCAGTACTTC
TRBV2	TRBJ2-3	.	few	CAGRTLTDTQYF	TGTGCCGGGAGGACCCTCACAGATACGCAGTATTTT
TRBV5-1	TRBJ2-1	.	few	CASSLDSNNEQFF	TGCGCCAGCAGCTTGGACAGTAACAATGAGCAGTTCTTC
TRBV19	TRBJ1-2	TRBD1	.	CASSLGQVYGYTF	TGTGCCAGTAGTTTGGGACAGGTTTATGGCTACACCTTC
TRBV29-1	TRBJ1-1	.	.	CSVRETEAFF	TGCAGCGTGAGGGAGACTGAAGCTTTCTTT
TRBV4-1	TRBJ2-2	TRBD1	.	CASSPRQGTGELFF	TGCGCCAGCAGCCCGCGACAGGGAACCGGGGAGCTGTTTTTT
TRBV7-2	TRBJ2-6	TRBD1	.	CASRGWTGRSSGANVLTF	TGTGCCAGCAGGGGATGGACAGGGAGGAGCTCTGGGGCCAACGTCCTGACTTTC
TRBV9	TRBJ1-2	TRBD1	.	CASSPRTGASKGGYTF	TGTGCCAGCAGCCCCCGGACAGGGGCCTCTAAAGGGGGCTACACCTTC
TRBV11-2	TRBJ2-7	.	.	CASRYFGREQYF	TGTGCCAGCAGGTACTTTGGGCGCGAGCAGTACTTC
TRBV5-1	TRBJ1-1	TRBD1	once	CASSPGTANTEAFF	TGCGCCAGCAGCCCCGGGACAGCTAACACTGAAGCTTTCTTT
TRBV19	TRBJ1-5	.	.	CASSIYQQGGQPQHF	TGTGCCAGTAGTATATATCAACAGGGTGGACAGCCCCAGCATTTT
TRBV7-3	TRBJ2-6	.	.	CASSSRQAGANVLTF	TGTGCCAGCAGCTCGAGACAAGCTGGGGCCAACGTCCTGACTTTC
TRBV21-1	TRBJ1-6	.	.	CASSKGQFGPEASPLHF	TGTGCCAGCAGCAAAGGTCAATTTGGTCCTGAGGCTTCACCCCTCCACTTT
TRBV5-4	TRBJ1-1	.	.	CASSLDRANTEAFF	TGTGCCAGCAGCTTGGACAGGGCGAACACTGAAGCTTTCTTT
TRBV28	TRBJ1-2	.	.	CAVIAGANYGYTF	TGTGCCGTAATCGCGGGAGCTAACTATGGCTACACCTTC
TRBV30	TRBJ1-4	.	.	CAWSVVRGNEKLFF	TGTGCCTGGAGTGTCGTCAGGGGAAATGAAAAACTGTTTTTT
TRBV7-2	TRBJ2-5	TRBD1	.	CASSLGRGRMETQYF	TGTGCCAGCAGCTTAGGCAGGGGGCGAATGGAGACCCAGTACTTC
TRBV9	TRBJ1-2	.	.	CASSNRNTNYGYTF	TGTGCCAGCAGCAACAGGAATACTAATTATGGCTACACCTTC
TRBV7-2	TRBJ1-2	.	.	CASSLKGYYGYTF	TGTGCCAGCAGCTTAAAGGGGTACTATGGCTACACCTTC
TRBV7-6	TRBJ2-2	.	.	CASSLAAGYTGELFF	TGTGCCAGCAGCTTAGCCGCGGGTTACACCGGGGAGCTGTTTTTT
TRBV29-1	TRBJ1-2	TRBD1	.	CSVDTGQVYYTF	TGCAGCGTTGATACAGGACAGGTGTACTACACCTTC
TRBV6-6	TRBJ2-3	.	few	CASSPPGTPTQYF	TGTGCCAGCAGTCCCCCCGGGACTCCGACGCAGTATTTT
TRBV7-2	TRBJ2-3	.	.	CASSLGRGNTDTQYF	TGTGCCAGCAGCTTAGGTCGGGGGAACACAGATACGCAGTATTTT
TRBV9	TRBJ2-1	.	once	CASSQGGVSNEQFF	TGTGCCAGTTCACAGGGTGGGGTAAGCAATGAGCAGTTCTTC
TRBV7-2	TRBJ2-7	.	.	CASSLAQGYEQYF	TGTGCCAGCAGCTTAGCTCAGGGTTACGAGCAGTACTTC
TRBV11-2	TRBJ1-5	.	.	CASSPQGFSNQPQHF	TGTGCCAGCAGCCCACAGGGTTTTAGCAATCAGCCCCAGCATTTT
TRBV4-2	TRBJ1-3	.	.	CASSQDGGNSGNTIYF	TGTGCCAGCAGCCAAGATGGAGGGAACTCTGGAAACACCATATATTTT
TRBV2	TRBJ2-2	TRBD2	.	CASSVAGVDTGELFF	TGTGCCAGCAGTGTTGCGGGAGTAGATACCGGGGAGCTGTTTTTT
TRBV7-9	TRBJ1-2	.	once	CASSLAVIERGYTF	TGTGCCAGCAGCTTAGCAGTGATTGAGCGTGGCTACACCTTC
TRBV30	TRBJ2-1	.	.	CAWTPNEQFF	TGTGCCTGGACCCCAAATGAGCAGTTCTTC
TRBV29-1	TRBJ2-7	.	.	CSVASEGYEQYF	TGCAGCGTTGCTAGCGAAGGCTACGAGCAGTACTTC
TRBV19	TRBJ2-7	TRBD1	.	CASQPGQGPYEQYF	TGTGCCAGCCAGCCGGGACAGGGACCCTACGAGCAGTACTTC